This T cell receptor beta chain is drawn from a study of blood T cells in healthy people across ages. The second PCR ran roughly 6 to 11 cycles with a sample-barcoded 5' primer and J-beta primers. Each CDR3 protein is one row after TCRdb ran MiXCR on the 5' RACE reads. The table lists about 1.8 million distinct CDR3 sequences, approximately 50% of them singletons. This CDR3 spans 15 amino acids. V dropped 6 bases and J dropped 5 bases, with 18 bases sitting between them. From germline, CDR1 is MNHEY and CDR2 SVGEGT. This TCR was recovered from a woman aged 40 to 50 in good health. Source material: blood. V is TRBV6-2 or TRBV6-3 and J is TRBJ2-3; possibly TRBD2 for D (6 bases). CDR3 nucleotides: TGTGCCAGCAGGGTCCCACGGGGGTCCCTAGATACGCAGTATTTT. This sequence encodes CASRVPRGSLDTQYF.